This is a list of T cell receptor beta chains from one sample in a study of OX40 agonist ivuxolimab in advanced cancers. TCRdb's copy holds only in-frame clones and misses some; the assay was immunoSEQ multiplex PCR. The profile shows approximately 51,000 clones, around 82% of them singletons. The specimen was CD4+ or CD8+ T cells sorted from blood, collected in a trial of the OX40 agonist ivuxolimab. The receptors here all came from an adult with an advanced solid tumor such as melanoma, head and neck, liver or kidney cancer. Each CDR3 is given with its conserved first and last residue. The D gene is left open where the match is weak. A clone size is listed for some rows: how often the clone was seen (once, few, many), or a class if it is expanded.

>-|TRBV6-1|TRBJ2-6|-
CASSKQSSGANVLTF
TGTGCCAGCAGTAAACAGAGCTCTGGGGCCAACGTCCTGACTTTC
>TRBD1|TRBV2|TRBJ1-3|-
CASRRTGGASGNTIYF
TGTGCCAGCAGAAGGACAGGGGGGGCCTCTGGAAACACCATATATTTT
>-|TRBV7-9|TRBJ1-2|-
CASSLASFGGGGYTF
TGTGCCAGCAGCTTAGCCTCCTTTGGTGGGGGTGGCTACACCTTC
>-|TRBV6-6|TRBJ1-5|-
CATDRASNQPQHF
TGTGCCACCGATAGGGCTAGCAATCAGCCCCAGCATTTT
>-|TRBV4-1|TRBJ1-2|-
CASSQEIPSVTTNYGYTF
TGCGCCAGCAGCCAGGAGATTCCCTCAGTAACAACTAACTATGGCTACACCTTC
>TRBD2|TRBV7-2|TRBJ2-1|-
CASSYSGRTYNEQFF
TGTGCCAGCAGCTATAGCGGGAGAACCTACAATGAGCAGTTCTTC
>TRBD1|TRBV28|TRBJ2-2|few
CASSPPGQGDIGELFF
TGTGCCAGCAGTCCCCCGGGACAGGGGGACATCGGGGAGCTGTTTTTT
>-|TRBV6-6|TRBJ2-5|-
CASNDGIRETQYF
TGTGCCAGCAACGACGGGATCAGAGAGACCCAGTACTTC
>-|TRBV5-1|TRBJ1-1|-
CASSLTTGTLNTEAFF
TGCGCCAGCAGCCTTACGACCGGGACACTGAACACTGAAGCTTTCTTT
>TRBD1|TRBV15|TRBJ2-1|-
CATSRGDRATYNEQFF
TGTGCCACCAGCAGAGGCGACAGGGCTACCTACAATGAGCAGTTCTTC
>TRBD2|TRBV28|TRBJ2-7|-
CASSSFGGGSYEQYF
TGTGCCAGCAGTTCTTTTGGGGGGGGCTCCTACGAGCAGTACTTC
>TRBD2|TRBV28|TRBJ2-7|-
CASSLWGNTGLAGVEQYF
TGTGCCAGCAGTTTATGGGGGAACACGGGACTAGCGGGAGTCGAGCAGTACTTC
>-|TRBV18|TRBJ2-7|once
CASSPKSYEQYF
TGTGCCAGCTCACCCAAATCCTACGAGCAGTACTTC
>-|TRBV5-4|TRBJ2-7|-
CASSLGIGGTAPYEQYF
TGTGCCAGCAGCTTGGGGATTGGGGGGACAGCACCCTACGAGCAGTACTTC
>-|TRBV7-9|TRBJ1-2|-
CASSSPGLGLLTF
TGTGCCAGCAGCTCCCCGGGACTGGGGTTGCTCACCTTC
>TRBD1|TRBV7-9|TRBJ2-7|few
CASSLGQGLYF
TGTGCCAGCAGCTTGGGACAGGGCTTGTACTTC
>-|TRBV5-4|TRBJ2-2|-
CASSLGSRANTGELFF
TGTGCCAGCAGCTTGGGTTCCAGAGCGAACACCGGGGAGCTGTTTTTT
>TRBD2|TRBV29-1|TRBJ2-1|-
CSASVTSGLNEQFF
TGCAGCGCCTCCGTGACTAGCGGACTCAATGAGCAGTTCTTC
>-|TRBV28|TRBJ1-1|once
CVSRRNTEAFF
TGTGTCAGCAGGAGGAACACTGAAGCTTTCTTT
>TRBD2|TRBV5-1|TRBJ2-7|-
CASSLWARGDDEQYF
TGCGCCAGCAGCTTGTGGGCCCGGGGGGACGACGAGCAGTACTTC
>TRBD1|TRBV10-3|TRBJ1-1|-
CAISEVGTGNTEAFF
TGTGCCATCAGTGAGGTTGGGACAGGGAACACTGAAGCTTTCTTT
>TRBD2|TRBV5-1|TRBJ2-1|-
CASSLSVDGLADEQFF
TGCGCCAGCAGCCTCTCTGTTGACGGACTAGCGGATGAGCAGTTCTTC
>-|TRBV7-9|TRBJ2-2|-
CAIDHRDTGELFF
TGTGCCATCGACCACCGGGACACCGGGGAGCTGTTTTTT
>-|TRBV29-1|TRBJ2-7|-
CSVAQLGWTESYEQYF
TGCAGCGTAGCCCAGCTAGGTTGGACGGAGTCCTACGAGCAGTACTTC
>-|TRBV6-6|TRBJ1-5|-
CASSYSSSNQPQHF
TGTGCCAGCAGTTACTCGAGTAGCAATCAGCCCCAGCATTTT
>TRBD2|TRBV7-9|TRBJ2-1|-
CASSLGGGSYNEQFF
TGTGCCAGCAGCTTAGGCGGGGGCTCCTACAATGAGCAGTTCTTC
>TRBD2|TRBV28|TRBJ2-7|-
CASSRLAPLSSYEQYF
TGTGCCAGCAGTCGACTAGCGCCCCTCTCCTCCTACGAGCAGTACTTC
>-|TRBV19|TRBJ1-6|-
CASTPGRSSYNSPLHF
TGTGCCAGTACCCCCGGAAGGAGCTCCTATAATTCACCCCTCCACTTT
>TRBD2|TRBV5-1|TRBJ2-3|few
CASSSRLAGGLTDTQYF
TGCGCCAGCAGCTCGAGACTAGCGGGAGGGCTCACAGATACGCAGTATTTT
>-|TRBV20-1|TRBJ1-5|-
CSARSGQPQHF
TGCAGTGCTCGGTCGGGGCAGCCCCAGCATTTT
>-|TRBV5-1|TRBJ2-7|-
CASRSGSASYEQYF
TGCGCCAGCAGGTCGGGTTCCGCCTCCTACGAGCAGTACTTC
>TRBD1|TRBV6-6|TRBJ2-2|once
CAIQGGSSTGELFF
TGTGCCATACAGGGGGGTTCTAGCACCGGGGAGCTGTTTTTT
>TRBD1|TRBV12-5|TRBJ1-1|-
CASGLVLGGGPEAFF
TGTGCTAGTGGTTTGGTACTCGGAGGGGGCCCTGAAGCTTTCTTT
>-|TRBV11-2|TRBJ2-2|-
CASSRGANTGELFF
TGTGCCAGCAGCCGCGGGGCTAACACCGGGGAGCTGTTTTTT
>TRBD2|TRBV29-1|TRBJ2-3|-
CSVAGTSGYSTDTQYF
TGCAGCGTCGCCGGGACTAGCGGGTATAGCACAGATACGCAGTATTTT
>-|TRBV11-3|TRBJ2-2|few
CASSSPRGNGAGELFF
TGTGCCAGCAGCTCGCCAAGGGGTAATGGTGCCGGGGAGCTGTTTTTT
>-|TRBV5-1|TRBJ2-2|once
CASMWQANTGELFF
TGCGCCAGCATGTGGCAGGCGAACACCGGGGAGCTGTTTTTT
>-|TRBV14|TRBJ2-2|-
CASERQNTGELFF
TGTGCCAGCGAGAGGCAGAACACCGGGGAGCTGTTTTTT
>-|TRBV30|TRBJ2-3|-
CAWSGSTDTQYF
TGTGCCTGGAGCGGGAGCACAGATACGCAGTATTTT
>TRBD2|TRBV27|TRBJ2-1|-
CASSTGLGGGNNEQFF
TGTGCCAGCAGTACGGGACTAGGGGGAGGAAACAATGAGCAGTTCTTC
>-|TRBV5-4|TRBJ1-2|-
CASTLRTGNYGYTF
TGTGCCAGTACACTAAGGACGGGGAACTATGGCTACACCTTC
>-|TRBV5-1|TRBJ2-7|-
CASSLVEARNEQYF
TGCGCCAGCAGCTTGGTGGAGGCAAGGAACGAGCAGTACTTC
>-|TRBV2|TRBJ1-1|-
CASSQPGSGSRVNTEAFF
TGTGCCAGCAGTCAACCAGGGAGTGGAAGTCGTGTGAACACTGAAGCTTTCTTT
>-|TRBV28|TRBJ2-1|once
CASSLFSGRFDEQFF
TGTGCCAGCAGTTTATTTTCCGGGAGATTCGATGAGCAGTTCTTC
>TRBD2|TRBV29-1|TRBJ2-7|-
CSVEGWTSGSDIDYEQYF
TGCAGCGTTGAGGGGTGGACTAGCGGGAGCGATATCGACTACGAGCAGTACTTC
>TRBD2|TRBV7-8|TRBJ2-1|few
CASSRGLAGGSNEQFF
TGTGCCAGCAGCCGCGGACTAGCGGGAGGGTCCAATGAGCAGTTCTTC